The 5 T cell receptor beta chains below come from one sample, sequenced in a study of cytomegalovirus exposure and HLA in healthy donors. The PCR employed 60 Vbeta primers together with 13 Jbeta primers. Sequencing used immunoSEQ multiplex PCR; TCRdb keeps in-frame clones, though not all of them. The table lists about 140,000 clones, 65% to 90% of them singletons. Sample: PBMCs. Receptors were obtained from a woman aged 25 to 39 in good health and CMV-seronegative.

The rearrangement uses TRBV25-1 and TRBJ1-1, with a possible D match to TRBD1 (5 bases). Germline lookup yields CDR1 MGHDK and CDR2 SYGVNS. CDR3 size: 14 residues. Trimming removed 2 bases from V and 8 bases from J, with 15 bases in between. The CDR3 loop reads CASSERGLAGEAFF. In DNA form, the CDR3 reads TGTGCCAGCAGTGAACGGGGACTCGCCGGAGAAGCTTTCTTT.

The V and J genes are TRBV19 and TRBJ2-3; 11 bases match TRBD2. V was pared by 6 bases and J by 5 bases, with 7 bases of the junction left unmatched. In germline, CDR1 is LNHDA, CDR2 SQIVND (reference sequence). The length of the CDR3 is 15 residues. The CDR3 loop is CASSLAGGPGDTQYF. CDR3 sequence (DNA): TGTGCCAGTAGCTTAGCGGGAGGGCCAGGAGATACGCAGTATTTT.

The CDR3, as DNA: TGTGCCAGCTCACCATTCGGGGGGGCAAACACTGAAGCTTTCTTT. As protein: CASSPFGGANTEAFF. V is TRBV18 and J is TRBJ1-1; D perhaps matches TRBD1 (6 bases). This CDR3 spans 15 amino acids. The V gene's germline CDR1 is KGHSH and CDR2 LQKENI. The germline V and J ends were trimmed by 2 bases and 2 bases, with 12 bases remaining between them. Using reference TRBV18 and TRBJ1-1 for the parts outside the CDR3, the full variable domain is NAGVMQNPRHLVRRRGQEARLRCSPMKGHSHVYWYRQLPEEGLKFMVYLQKENIIDESGMPKERFSAEFPKEGPSILRIQQVVRGDSAAYFCASSPFGGANTEAFFGQGTRLTVV.

The V gene is TRBV7-2, the J gene TRBJ2-3; D is ambiguous. V was pared by 4 bases and J by 1 base, with 6 bases between. CDR3 length: 13 amino acids. The germline V gene encodes CDR1 SGHTA and CDR2 FQGNSA. The CDR3 is CASSSEGTDTQYF. The CDR3 DNA is TGTGCCAGCAGCTCCGAGGGCACAGATACGCAGTATTTT.

The rearrangement uses TRBV9 and TRBJ2-1; TRBD1 matches 9 bases. The CDR3 has 13 residues. Germline V gene lookup returns CDR1 SGDLS and CDR2 YYNGEE. J was trimmed by 7 bases and V by 4 bases; bases with no gene match: 3. DNA of the CDR3: TGTGCCAGCAGCCCCGGGACAGGGAATGAGCAGTTCTTC. It encodes CASSPGTGNEQFF.